Reported below is one TCR beta chain. Its antigen is unidentified. Germline V lookup: CDR1 SQVTM, CDR2 ANQGSEA. This CDR3 comprises 15 residues. The data were taken from a study of CXCR3-negative and CXCR3-positive naive CD8 T cells. Broader study findings: The study inferred TCR strength from TRB CDR3 properties and found comparable surface CD5 between naive subsets. Fresh PBMCs served for most assays, and CXCR3 expression fell partially after cryopreservation.

Libraries of TRB cDNA were made by 5' RACE and carried UMIs. TCRdb reworked the 5' RACE reads into one entry per CDR3 protein, no DNA. Its table lists tens of thousands of distinct CDR3 sequences. The TCR originated in a human donor in good health. Some clones in this sample may be carry-over from other donors' samples. Specimen: naive CXCR3- CD8+ T cells from blood. The subset denotes: CD45RO-CCR7+CD27+CD95- naive CD8+ T cells lacking CXCR3 (TNR3-). V is TRBV29-1 and J is TRBJ1-2. CDR3 amino acids: CSVEDGEGALYGYTF.